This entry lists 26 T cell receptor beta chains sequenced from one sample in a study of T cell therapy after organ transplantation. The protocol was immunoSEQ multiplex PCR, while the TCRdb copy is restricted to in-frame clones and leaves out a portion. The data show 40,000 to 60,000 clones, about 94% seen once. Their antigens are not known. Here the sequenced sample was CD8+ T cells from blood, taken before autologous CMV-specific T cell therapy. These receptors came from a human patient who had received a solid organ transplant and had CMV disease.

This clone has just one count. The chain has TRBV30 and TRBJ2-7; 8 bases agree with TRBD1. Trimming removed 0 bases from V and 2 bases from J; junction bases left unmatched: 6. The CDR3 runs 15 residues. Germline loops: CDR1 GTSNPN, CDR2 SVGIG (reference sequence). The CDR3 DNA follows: TGTGCCTGGAGTGTCGGGACAGGCTATGCCTACGAGCAGTACTTC. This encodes CAWSVGTGYAYEQYF. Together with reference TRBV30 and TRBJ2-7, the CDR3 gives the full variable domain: SQTIHQWPATLVQPVGSPLSLECTVEGTSNPNLYWYRQAAGRGLQLLFYSVGIGQISSEVPQNLSASRPQDRQFILSSKKLLLSDSGFYLCAWSVGTGYAYEQYFGPGTRLTVT.

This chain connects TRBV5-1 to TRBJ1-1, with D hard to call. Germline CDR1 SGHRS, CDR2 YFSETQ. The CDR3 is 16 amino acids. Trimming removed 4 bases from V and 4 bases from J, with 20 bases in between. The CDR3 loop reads CASSPSGAPRGTEAFF. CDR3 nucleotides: TGCGCCAGCAGCCCAAGCGGCGCCCCCCGGGGCACTGAAGCTTTCTTT.

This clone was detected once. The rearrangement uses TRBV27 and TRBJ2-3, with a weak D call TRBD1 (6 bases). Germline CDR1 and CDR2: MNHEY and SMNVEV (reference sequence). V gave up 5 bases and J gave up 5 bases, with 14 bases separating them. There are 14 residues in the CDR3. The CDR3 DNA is TGTGCCAGCAGTATCACAGGGTGGATAGATACGCAGTATTTT. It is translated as CASSITGWIDTQYF.

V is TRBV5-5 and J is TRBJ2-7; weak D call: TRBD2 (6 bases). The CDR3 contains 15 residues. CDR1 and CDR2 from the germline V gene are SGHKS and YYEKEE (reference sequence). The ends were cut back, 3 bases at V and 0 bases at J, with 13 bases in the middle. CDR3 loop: CASSSSGDPSYEQYF. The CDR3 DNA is TGTGCCAGCAGCTCCTCGGGGGACCCCTCCTACGAGCAGTACTTC.

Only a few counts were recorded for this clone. As DNA, the CDR3 is TGTGCCAGCAGTGTGACAGGGGGCTACACTGAAGCTTTCTTT. This encodes CASSVTGGYTEAFF. The chain joins TRBV27 to TRBJ1-1; the match to TRBD1 covers 10 bases. V shed 5 bases, J shed 3 bases, and the junction held 3 bases outside the gene matches. Germline loops: CDR1 MNHEY, CDR2 SMNVEV (reference sequence). This CDR3 region has 14 residues.

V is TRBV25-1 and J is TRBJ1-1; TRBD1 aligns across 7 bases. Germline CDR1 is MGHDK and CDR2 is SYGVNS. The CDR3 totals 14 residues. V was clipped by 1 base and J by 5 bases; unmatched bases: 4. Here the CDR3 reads CASSESGGVTEAFF. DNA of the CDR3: TGTGCCAGCAGTGAATCAGGGGGTGTTACTGAAGCTTTCTTT. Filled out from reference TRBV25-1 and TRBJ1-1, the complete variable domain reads EADIYQTPRYLVIGTGKKITLECSQTMGHDKMYWYQQDPGMELHLIHYSYGVNSTEKGDLSSESTVSRIRTEHFPLTLESARPSHTSQYLCASSESGGVTEAFFGQGTRLTVV.

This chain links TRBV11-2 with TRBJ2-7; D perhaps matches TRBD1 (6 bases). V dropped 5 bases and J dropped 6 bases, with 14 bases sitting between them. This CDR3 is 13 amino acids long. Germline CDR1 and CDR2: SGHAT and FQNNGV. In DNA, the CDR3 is TGTGCCAGCAGCGTAAACAGGGCTGGCGAGCAGTACTTC. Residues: CASSVNRAGEQYF. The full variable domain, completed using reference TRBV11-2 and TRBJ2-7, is EAGVAQSPRYKIIEKRQSVAFWCNPISGHATLYWYQQILGQGPKLLIQFQNNGVVDDSQLPKDRFSAERLKGVDSTLKIQPAKLEDSAVYLCASSVNRAGEQYFGPGTRLTVT.

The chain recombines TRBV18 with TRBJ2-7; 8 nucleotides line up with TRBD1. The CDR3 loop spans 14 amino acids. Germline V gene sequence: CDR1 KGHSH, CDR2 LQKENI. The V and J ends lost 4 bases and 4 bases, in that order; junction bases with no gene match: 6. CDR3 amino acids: CASSQDRETYEQYF. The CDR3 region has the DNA TGTGCCAGCTCACAGGACAGGGAGACTTACGAGCAGTACTTC.

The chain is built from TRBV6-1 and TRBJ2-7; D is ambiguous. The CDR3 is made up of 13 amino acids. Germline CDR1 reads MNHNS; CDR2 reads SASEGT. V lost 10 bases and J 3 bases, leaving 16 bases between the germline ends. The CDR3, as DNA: TGTGCCACCAATAGTGACGGATTCTACGAGCAGTACTTC. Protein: CATNSDGFYEQYF.

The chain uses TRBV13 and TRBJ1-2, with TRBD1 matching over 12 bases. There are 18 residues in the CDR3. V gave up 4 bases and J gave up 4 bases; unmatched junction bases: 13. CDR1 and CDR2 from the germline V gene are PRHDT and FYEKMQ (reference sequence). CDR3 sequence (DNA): TGTGCCAGCAGCTCGTCACCGGGACAGGGGGCGGACACCTATGGCTACACCTTC. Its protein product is CASSSSPGQGADTYGYTF. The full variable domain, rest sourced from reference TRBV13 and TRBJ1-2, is AAGVIQSPRHLIKEKRETATLKCYPIPRHDTVYWYQQGPGQDPQFLISFYEKMQSDKGSIPDRFSAQQFSDYHSELNMSSLELGDSALYFCASSSSPGQGADTYGYTFGSGTRLTVV.

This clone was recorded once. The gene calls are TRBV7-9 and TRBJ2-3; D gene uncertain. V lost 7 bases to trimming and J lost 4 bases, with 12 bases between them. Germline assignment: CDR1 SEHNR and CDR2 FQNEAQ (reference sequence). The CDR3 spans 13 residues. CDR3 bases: TGTGCCAGCACCACCCAGCAAGCAGATACGCAGTATTTT. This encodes CASTTQQADTQYF.

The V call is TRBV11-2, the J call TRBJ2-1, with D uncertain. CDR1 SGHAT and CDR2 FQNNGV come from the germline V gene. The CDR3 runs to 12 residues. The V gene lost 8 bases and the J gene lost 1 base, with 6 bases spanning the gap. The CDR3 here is CASDFSYNEQFF. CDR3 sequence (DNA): TGTGCCAGCGACTTTTCCTACAATGAGCAGTTCTTC. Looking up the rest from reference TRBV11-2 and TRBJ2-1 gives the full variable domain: EAGVAQSPRYKIIEKRQSVAFWCNPISGHATLYWYQQILGQGPKLLIQFQNNGVVDDSQLPKDRFSAERLKGVDSTLKIQPAKLEDSAVYLCASDFSYNEQFFGPGTRLTVL.

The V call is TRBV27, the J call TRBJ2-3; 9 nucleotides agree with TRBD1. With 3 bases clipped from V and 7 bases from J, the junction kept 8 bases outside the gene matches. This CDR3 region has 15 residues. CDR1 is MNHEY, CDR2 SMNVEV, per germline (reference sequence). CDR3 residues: CASSFHRDREHTQYF. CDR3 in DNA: TGTGCCAGCAGTTTTCACCGGGACAGGGAGCATACGCAGTATTTT.

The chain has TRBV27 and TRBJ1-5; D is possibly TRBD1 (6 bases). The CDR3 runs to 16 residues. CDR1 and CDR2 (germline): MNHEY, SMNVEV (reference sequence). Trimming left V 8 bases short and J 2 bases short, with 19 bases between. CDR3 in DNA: TGTGCCAGCGCCGGACAGACCCCTAGGGGCAATCAGCCCCAGCATTTT. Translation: CASAGQTPRGNQPQHF.

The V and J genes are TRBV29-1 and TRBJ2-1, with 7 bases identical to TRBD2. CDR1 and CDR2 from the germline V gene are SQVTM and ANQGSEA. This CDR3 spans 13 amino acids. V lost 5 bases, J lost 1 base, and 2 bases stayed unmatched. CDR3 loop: CSVRAGSYNEQFF. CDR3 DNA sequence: TGCAGCGTTCGAGCGGGATCCTACAATGAGCAGTTCTTC.

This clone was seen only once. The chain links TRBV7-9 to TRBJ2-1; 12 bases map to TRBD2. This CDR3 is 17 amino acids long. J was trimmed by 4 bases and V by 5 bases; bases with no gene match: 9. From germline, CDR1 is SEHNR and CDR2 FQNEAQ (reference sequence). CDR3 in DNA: TGTGCCAGCAGCGCCCGTCTAGCGGGAGGGAGGTACAATGAGCAGTTCTTC. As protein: CASSARLAGGRYNEQFF.

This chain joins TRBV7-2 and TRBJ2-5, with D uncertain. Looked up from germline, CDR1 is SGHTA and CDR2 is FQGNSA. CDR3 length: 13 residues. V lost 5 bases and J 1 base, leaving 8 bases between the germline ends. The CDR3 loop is CASSGVIQETQYF. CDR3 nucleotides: TGTGCCAGCAGCGGGGTCATCCAAGAGACCCAGTACTTC.

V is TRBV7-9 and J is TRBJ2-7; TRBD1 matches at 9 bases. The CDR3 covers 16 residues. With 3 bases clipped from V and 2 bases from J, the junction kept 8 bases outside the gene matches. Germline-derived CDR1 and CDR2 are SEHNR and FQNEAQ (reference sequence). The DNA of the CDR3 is TGTGCCAGCAGCTTTTTCGGGGACAGGGATACCTACGAGCAGTACTTC. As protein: CASSFFGDRDTYEQYF.

CDR3 in DNA: TGTGCCAGCAGCTTCCTTCCCGAAGGGGAGACCCAGTACTTC. The encoded protein is CASSFLPEGETQYF. The chain combines TRBV5-6 with TRBJ2-5; D uncertain. The CDR3 totals 14 residues. The ends were cut back, 2 bases at V and 5 bases at J, with 13 bases in the middle. Looked up from germline, CDR1 is SGHDT and CDR2 is YYEEEE.

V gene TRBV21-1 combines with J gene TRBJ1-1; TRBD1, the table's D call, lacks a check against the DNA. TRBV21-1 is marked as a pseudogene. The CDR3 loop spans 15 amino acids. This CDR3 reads CASSKGDRMNTEAFF. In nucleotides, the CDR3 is TGTGCCAGCAGCAAAGGGGACAGGATGAACACTGAAGCTTTCTTT.

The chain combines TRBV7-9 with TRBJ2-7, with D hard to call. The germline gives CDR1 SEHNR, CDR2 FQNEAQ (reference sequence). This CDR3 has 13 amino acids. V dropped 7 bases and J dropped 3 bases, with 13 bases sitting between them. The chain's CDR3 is CASTELDLYEQYF. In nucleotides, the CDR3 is TGTGCCAGCACCGAACTGGACCTCTACGAGCAGTACTTC.

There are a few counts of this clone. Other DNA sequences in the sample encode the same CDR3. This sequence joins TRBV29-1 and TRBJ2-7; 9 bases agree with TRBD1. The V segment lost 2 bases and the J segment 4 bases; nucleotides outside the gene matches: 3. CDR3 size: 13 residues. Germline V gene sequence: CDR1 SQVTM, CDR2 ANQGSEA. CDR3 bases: TGCAGCGTTGAATCGACAGGGGGTTACGAGCAGTACTTC. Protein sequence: CSVESTGGYEQYF.

As DNA, the CDR3 is TGCAGTGCTACCTTCGGTGGTGAAGCTTTCTTT. It translates to CSATFGGEAFF. The chain has TRBV20-1 and TRBJ1-1; D remains unclear. V gave up 4 bases and J gave up 7 bases, with 10 bases separating them. The CDR3 runs to 11 residues. CDR1 is DFQATT and CDR2 is SNEGSKA in the germline V gene (reference sequence).

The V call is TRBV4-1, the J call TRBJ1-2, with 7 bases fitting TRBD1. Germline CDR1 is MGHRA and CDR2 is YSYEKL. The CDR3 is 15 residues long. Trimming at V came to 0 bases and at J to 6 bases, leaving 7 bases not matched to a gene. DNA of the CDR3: TGCGCCAGCAGCCAAGACCTGACAGGGCGGGATGGCTACACCTTC. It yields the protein CASSQDLTGRDGYTF.

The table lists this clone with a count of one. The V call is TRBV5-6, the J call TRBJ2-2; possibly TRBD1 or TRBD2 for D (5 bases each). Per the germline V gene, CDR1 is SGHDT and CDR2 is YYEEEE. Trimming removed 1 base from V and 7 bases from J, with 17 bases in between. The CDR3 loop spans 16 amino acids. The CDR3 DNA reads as TGTGCCAGCAGCTTGTCACCCGGGTGGGGGAGCGGGGAGCTGTTTTTT. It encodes CASSLSPGWGSGELFF.

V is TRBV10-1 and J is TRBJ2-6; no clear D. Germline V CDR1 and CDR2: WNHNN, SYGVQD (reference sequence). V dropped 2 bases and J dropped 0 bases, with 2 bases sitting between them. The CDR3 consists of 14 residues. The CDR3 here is CASSEDSGANVLTF. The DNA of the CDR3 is TGCGCCAGCAGTGAGGACTCTGGGGCCAACGTCCTGACTTTC.